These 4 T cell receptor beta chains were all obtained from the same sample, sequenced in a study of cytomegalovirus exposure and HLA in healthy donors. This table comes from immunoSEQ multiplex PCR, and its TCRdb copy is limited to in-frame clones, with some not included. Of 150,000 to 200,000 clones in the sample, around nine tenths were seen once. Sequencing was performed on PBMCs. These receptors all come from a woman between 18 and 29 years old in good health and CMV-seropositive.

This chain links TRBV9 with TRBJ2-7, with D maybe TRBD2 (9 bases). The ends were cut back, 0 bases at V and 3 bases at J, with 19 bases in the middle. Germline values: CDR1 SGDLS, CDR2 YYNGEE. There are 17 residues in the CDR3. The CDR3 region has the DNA TGTGCCAGCAGCGTAGGCCAGGGGGCGGGAGGGCACTACGAGCAGTACTTC. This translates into CASSVGQGAGGHYEQYF.

Written as DNA, the CDR3 is TGTGCCAGCAGTTCCTTGACAGCCTGGGGCTATGGCTACACCTTC. It specifies CASSSLTAWGYGYTF. J is TRBJ1-2 and V is TRBV27; D might be TRBD1 (5 bases). Per germline, CDR1 MNHEY and CDR2 SMNVEV (reference sequence). This CDR3 comprises 15 residues. V lost 4 bases, J lost 4 bases, and 16 bases lay in between.

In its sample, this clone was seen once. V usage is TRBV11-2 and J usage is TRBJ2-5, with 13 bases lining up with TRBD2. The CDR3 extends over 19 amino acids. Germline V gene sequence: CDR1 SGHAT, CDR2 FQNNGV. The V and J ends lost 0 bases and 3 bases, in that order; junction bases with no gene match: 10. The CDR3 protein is CASSLEGWTSGRTKETQYF. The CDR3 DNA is TGTGCCAGCAGCTTAGAGGGTTGGACTAGCGGGAGAACCAAAGAGACCCAGTACTTC.

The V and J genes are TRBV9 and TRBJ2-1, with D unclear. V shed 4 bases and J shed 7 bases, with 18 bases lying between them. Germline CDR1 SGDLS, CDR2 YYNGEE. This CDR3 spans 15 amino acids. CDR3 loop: CASSPPKGEWNEQFF. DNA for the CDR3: TGTGCCAGCAGCCCTCCCAAAGGAGAATGGAATGAGCAGTTCTTC.